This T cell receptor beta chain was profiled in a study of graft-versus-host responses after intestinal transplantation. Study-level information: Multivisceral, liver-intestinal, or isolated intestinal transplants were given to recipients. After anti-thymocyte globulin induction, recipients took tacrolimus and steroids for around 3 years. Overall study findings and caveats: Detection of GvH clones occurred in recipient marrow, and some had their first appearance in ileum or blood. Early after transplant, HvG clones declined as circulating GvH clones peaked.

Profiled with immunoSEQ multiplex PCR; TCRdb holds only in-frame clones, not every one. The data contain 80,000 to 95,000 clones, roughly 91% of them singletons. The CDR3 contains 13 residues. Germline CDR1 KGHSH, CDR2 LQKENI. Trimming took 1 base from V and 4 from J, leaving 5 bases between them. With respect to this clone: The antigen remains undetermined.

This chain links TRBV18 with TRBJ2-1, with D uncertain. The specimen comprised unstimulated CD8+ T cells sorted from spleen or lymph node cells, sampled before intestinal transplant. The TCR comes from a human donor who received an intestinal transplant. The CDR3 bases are TGTGCCAGCTCACCACTTCCATACAATGAGCAGTTCTTC. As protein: CASSPLPYNEQFF.